This T cell receptor beta chain derives from a study of early T cells in non-severe SARS-CoV-2 infection. J was trimmed by 10 bases and V by 4 bases; bases with no gene match: 6. The CDR3 sequence is 13 residues long. Germline V gene data show CDR1 as MGHRA and CDR2 as YSYEKL. This clonotype was recorded many times. The TCR library protocol attached unique molecular identifiers to the individual cDNA molecules. TCRdb ran MiXCR on the 5' RACE reads and lists one entry per CDR3 protein. The sample records approximately 32,000 distinct CDR3 sequences, 3% to 5% being singletons. Sequencing was done on a sample of whole blood. V is TRBV4-1 and J is TRBJ2-7; 11 bases map to TRBD2. The receptor was derived from an adult who was a healthcare worker with PCR-confirmed SARS-CoV-2 infection or an uninfected control (not recorded which). The DNA of the CDR3 is TGCGCCAGCAGCCGGATACTAGCGGGAGAACAGTACTTC. Translation gives CASSRILAGEQYF.